The next 32 T cell receptor beta chains were all read from a single sample in a study of vaccination and CD4 T cells after COVID-19. Documented treatment: approximately nine-day PBMC culture with coronavirus spike peptide pools or control peptides (ViraFEST assay). The Oncomine TCR Beta short-read assay was applied to DNA of cultured CD4+ T cells. TCRdb itself ran the PCR reads through MiXCR, one entry per CDR3 protein. The sample records around 19,000 distinct CDR3 sequences, just under 45% being singletons. Antigens for these TCRs are unknown. The specimen was CD4+ T cells from blood, cultured in vitro, collected after SARS-CoV-2 vaccination. These receptors came from a human donor who had recovered from COVID-19.

This chain links TRBV7-2 with TRBJ2-3; the D gene is possibly TRBD2 (6 bases). The CDR3 contains 15 residues. The germline gives CDR1 SGHTA, CDR2 FQGNSA. Deletions cut 5 bases from V and 0 bases from J, with 12 bases between. The CDR3, as DNA: TGTGCCAGCAGCCCCCGAGGGACTAGCACAGATACGCAGTATTTT. Protein: CASSPRGTSTDTQYF.

This clonotype came up a few times. V is TRBV28 and J is TRBJ1-5; D not certain. V was shortened by 5 bases and J by 4 bases, with 12 bases between the two germline ends. Germline V lookup: CDR1 MDHEN, CDR2 SYDVKM. There are 14 residues in the CDR3. The CDR3 coding sequence is TGTGCCAGCAGTCAGCAGGTCGGGAATCAGCCCCAGCATTTT. Translated, it gives CASSQQVGNQPQHF.

V and J are TRBV29-1 and TRBJ1-3; D uncertain. CDR1 and CDR2 (germline): SQVTM, ANQGSEA. This CDR3 region has 11 residues. The germline V and J ends were trimmed by 7 bases and 0 bases, with 4 bases remaining between them. This chain's CDR3 is CSGTSGNTIYF. CDR3 coding DNA: TGCAGCGGGACCTCTGGAAACACCATATATTTT.

V usage is TRBV19 and J usage is TRBJ1-5; 11 bases are a match to TRBD1. The V and J ends lost 7 bases and 1 base, in that order; junction bases with no gene match: 12. The length of the CDR3 is 18 residues. Germline assignment: CDR1 LNHDA and CDR2 SQIVND (reference sequence). CDR3 amino acids: CASIPRTGGSGSNQPQHF. CDR3 sequence (DNA): TGTGCCAGTATCCCCAGGACAGGGGGCAGTGGAAGCAATCAGCCCCAGCATTTT.

The chain employs TRBV11-3 and TRBJ2-3; 14 nucleotides line up with TRBD2. The CDR3 covers 16 residues. V was clipped by 0 bases and J by 8 bases; unmatched bases: 4. The germline V gene has CDR1 SGHNT and CDR2 YENEEA. CDR3 sequence reads: CASSLDPGLAGGTQYF. The CDR3 region has the DNA TGTGCCAGCAGCTTAGACCCTGGACTAGCGGGGGGTACGCAGTATTTT.

The chain is built from TRBV20-1 and TRBJ2-1; D is ambiguous. The germline V gene encodes CDR1 DFQATT and CDR2 SNEGSKA (reference sequence). The V and J ends lost 2 bases and 0 bases respectively, with 5 bases between them. This CDR3 is 13 amino acids long. In DNA form, the CDR3 reads TGCAGTGCTAGACCCCCCTCCTACAATGAGCAGTTCTTC. Protein product: CSARPPSYNEQFF.

This clonotype showed up just a few times. This chain joins TRBV28 and TRBJ1-5; 7 positions agree with TRBD1. Germline CDR1 and CDR2: MDHEN and SYDVKM. The length of the CDR3 is 13 residues. V was pared by 4 bases and J by 4 bases, with 1 base of the junction left unmatched. CDR3 sequence (DNA): TGTGCCAGCAGTTCGGACAGGAATCAGCCCCAGCATTTT. This sequence encodes CASSSDRNQPQHF.

The CDR3 loop is CASSDRENQPQHF. The CDR3 nucleotides are TGTGCCAGCAGTGACAGGGAAAATCAGCCCCAGCATTTT. The chain recombines TRBV2 with TRBJ1-5; D is possibly TRBD1 (5 bases). The CDR3 runs to 13 residues. Deletions cut 3 bases from V and 4 bases from J, with 7 bases between. The germline V gene encodes CDR1 SNHLY and CDR2 FYNNEI.

This chain joins TRBV2 and TRBJ2-1, with 7 bases identical to TRBD1. The germline CDR1 and CDR2 sequences are SNHLY and FYNNEI. The V gene end was trimmed by 1 base and the J gene end by 6 bases; junction bases not matched to a gene: 0. This CDR3 is built from 13 residues. CDR3 residues: CASSEDRGNEQFF. In DNA form, the CDR3 reads TGTGCCAGCAGTGAAGACAGGGGCAATGAGCAGTTCTTC. The variable domain in full, with the rest retrieved from reference TRBV2 and TRBJ2-1, is EPEVTQTPSHQVTQMGQEVILRCVPISNHLYFYWYRQILGQKVEFLVSFYNNEISEKSEIFDDQFSVERPDGSNFTLKIRSTKLEDSAMYFCASSEDRGNEQFFGPGTRLTVL.

The V and J genes are TRBV11-3 and TRBJ2-7, with 7 positions matching TRBD1. This CDR3 contains 16 residues. Germline V CDR1 and CDR2: SGHNT, YENEEA. Trimming cost V 3 bases and J 0 bases; bases outside gene matches: 8. CDR3 sequence reads: CASSFEGRGSSYEQYF. The CDR3 region has the DNA TGTGCCAGCAGCTTCGAAGGCAGGGGGAGCTCCTACGAGCAGTACTTC.

This rearrangement joins TRBV7-2 to TRBJ2-1; 8 bases are shared with TRBD2. Germline CDR1 is SGHTA and CDR2 is FQGNSA. Germline trimming cut 4 bases from V and 3 bases from J; bases unmatched to any gene: 5. The CDR3 has 15 amino acids. Here the CDR3 reads CASSSAGTSYNEQFF. In nucleotides, the CDR3 is TGTGCCAGCAGCTCGGCCGGGACTAGCTACAATGAGCAGTTCTTC.

The rearrangement joins TRBV6-2 or TRBV6-3 to TRBJ2-3, with unresolved D. Trimming removed 5 bases from V and 2 bases from J, with 5 bases in between. CDR3 size: 12 residues. Germline-derived CDR1 and CDR2 are MNHEY and SVGEGT. This CDR3 is CASSRLTDTQYF. The CDR3 nucleotides read TGTGCCAGCAGTCGCCTCACAGATACGCAGTATTTT.

This clonotype occurred a few times. The chain joins TRBV18 to TRBJ1-6; no definite D call. CDR3 length: 15 residues. Trimming stripped 2 bases from V and 8 bases from J, with 13 bases between. The V gene's germline CDR1 is KGHSH and CDR2 LQKENI. The CDR3, as DNA: TGTGCCAGCTCACCAATTTCCGGAAGGGATTCACCCCTCCACTTT. It translates to CASSPISGRDSPLHF.

V usage is TRBV11-3 and J usage is TRBJ2-3, with 10 bases lining up with TRBD1. The junction had 6 bases not matched to a gene; V was cut back by 5 bases and J by 1 base. Germline V gives CDR1 SGHNT, CDR2 YENEEA. The CDR3 has 16 amino acids. DNA for the CDR3: TGTGCCAGCAGCACCCGACAGGGGGCGGGCACAGATACGCAGTATTTT. Translation gives CASSTRQGAGTDTQYF.

The chain has TRBV20-1 and TRBJ1-2; the D gene is possibly TRBD1 (5 bases). The V gene lost 2 bases and the J gene lost 4 bases, with 14 bases spanning the gap. CDR1 and CDR2 from the germline V gene are DFQATT and SNEGSKA (reference sequence). This CDR3 has 14 amino acids. The CDR3 region has the DNA TGCAGTGCTAGACCTCACCTTGGGGGCTATGGCTACACCTTC. Its translation is CSARPHLGGYGYTF.

CDR3 DNA sequence: TGTGCCAGCAGCCCCGGCCTTGGGGCGGGTAGCAATCAGCCCCAGCATTTT. Translated: CASSPGLGAGSNQPQHF. This chain joins TRBV6-2 or TRBV6-3 and TRBJ1-5; D possibly corresponds to TRBD1 (5 bases). Germline V CDR1 and CDR2: MNHEY, SVGEGT. The CDR3 is made up of 17 amino acids. Trimming pared 6 bases from V and 0 bases from J, leaving 18 bases between.

The chain uses TRBV6-2 or TRBV6-3 and TRBJ2-5; D unresolved. Trimming took off 0 bases at V and 5 bases at J, with 4 bases between the two ends. CDR1 is MNHEY and CDR2 is SVGEGT in the germline V gene. This CDR3 spans 12 amino acids. CDR3 sequence reads: CASSYSGETQYF. CDR3 DNA: TGTGCCAGCAGTTACTCGGGGGAGACCCAGTACTTC.

The chain has TRBV11-2 and TRBJ1-1, with D maybe TRBD1 (6 bases). CDR1 is SGHAT, CDR2 FQNNGV, per germline. V was clipped by 5 bases and J by 7 bases, with 14 bases between them. The CDR3 sequence is 13 residues long. The DNA for the CDR3 is TGTGCCAGCAGCCCGGACAGACCCAATGAAGCTTTCTTT. It translates to CASSPDRPNEAFF. Drawing the rest from reference TRBV11-2 and TRBJ1-1, the complete variable domain is EAGVAQSPRYKIIEKRQSVAFWCNPISGHATLYWYQQILGQGPKLLIQFQNNGVVDDSQLPKDRFSAERLKGVDSTLKIQPAKLEDSAVYLCASSPDRPNEAFFGQGTRLTVV.

This chain uses TRBV5-4 with TRBJ1-1, with 7 bases identical to TRBD1. The CDR3 has 14 amino acids. The V segment lost 3 bases and the J segment 8 bases; nucleotides outside the gene matches: 10. The V gene's germline CDR1 is SGHNT and CDR2 YYREEE (reference sequence). CDR3 protein: CASSWEIGTVEAFF. CDR3 nucleotide sequence: TGTGCCAGCAGCTGGGAAATAGGGACAGTAGAAGCTTTCTTT.

The chain recombines TRBV19 with TRBJ2-6, with 7 nucleotides matching TRBD2. The CDR3 covers 18 residues. J lost 0 bases, V lost 1 base, and 6 bases had no gene match. The V gene's germline CDR1 is LNHDA and CDR2 SQIVND (reference sequence). The DNA for the CDR3 is TGTGCCAGTAGTATAGTTGGGCGGGGGACCTCTGGGGCCAACGTCCTGACTTTC. This codes for CASSIVGRGTSGANVLTF.

This rearrangement joins TRBV20-1 to TRBJ2-1; the D is unclear. V was clipped by 4 bases and J by 6 bases, with 10 bases between them. CDR1 is DFQATT, CDR2 SNEGSKA, per germline (reference sequence). The CDR3 loop spans 12 amino acids. The CDR3 region has the DNA TGCAGTGCTATTGCACGACTCAATGAGCAGTTCTTC. It translates to CSAIARLNEQFF.

The V gene is TRBV11-2, the J gene TRBJ2-7; 12 nucleotides agree with TRBD2. Germline V CDR1 and CDR2: SGHAT, FQNNGV. V shed 5 bases and J 0 bases; nucleotides not matched to a gene: 2. The CDR3 sequence is 15 residues long. The CDR3 DNA is TGTGCCAGCAGCCCGACTAGCGGGGGCTCCTACGAGCAGTACTTC. Amino acid sequence: CASSPTSGGSYEQYF.

This clonotype was counted once. The V call is TRBV12-3 or TRBV12-4, the J call TRBJ1-2; perhaps TRBD1 as D (6 bases). The CDR3 consists of 13 residues. Trimming took 2 bases from V and 8 from J, leaving 12 bases between them. The CDR3 DNA sequence: TGTGCCAGCAGTTTATCAGGGGACCGAGGCTACACCTTC. The encoded protein is CASSLSGDRGYTF.

The chain employs TRBV6-5 and TRBJ2-2; 7 nucleotides match TRBD1. Germline V lookup: CDR1 MNHEY, CDR2 SVGAGI. Losses at the gene ends were 3 bases for V and 2 bases for J; bases not matched to a gene: 3. This CDR3 is 15 amino acids long. CDR3 sequence: CASSYRQGNTGELFF. The CDR3 DNA follows: TGTGCCAGCAGTTATCGACAGGGTAACACCGGGGAGCTGTTTTTT.

The chain is built from TRBV20-1 and TRBJ2-3; 11 positions match TRBD2. Trimming took 5 bases from V and 4 from J; bases not matched to a gene: 8. The CDR3 is 15 amino acids. Germline V lookup: CDR1 DFQATT, CDR2 SNEGSKA (reference sequence). Written as DNA, the CDR3 is TGCAGTGCTGGGGGGAATAGCGGGAGGGCAGATACGCAGTATTTT. Amino acid sequence: CSAGGNSGRADTQYF.

The chain combines TRBV6-1 with TRBJ1-1; D gene ambiguous. CDR1 and CDR2 from the germline V gene are MNHNS and SASEGT. V lost 3 bases, J lost 6 bases, and 14 bases lay in between. This CDR3 has 14 residues. CDR3: CASSEYSQSPEAFF. The CDR3 DNA reads as TGTGCCAGCAGTGAGTATTCACAGTCCCCTGAAGCTTTCTTT.

J is TRBJ2-1 and V is TRBV7-3, with 11 bases aligning to TRBD2. CDR3 size: 15 residues. V lost 1 base to trimming and J lost 10 bases; unmatched junction nucleotides: 6. Germline assignment: CDR1 SGHTA and CDR2 FQGTGA. Here the CDR3 reads CASSLKLAGVGEQFF. CDR3 in DNA: TGTGCCAGCAGCTTAAAACTAGCGGGAGTAGGAGAGCAGTTCTTC.

This chain joins TRBV7-9 and TRBJ1-1; D ambiguous. The CDR3 has 14 amino acids. The V end lost 7 bases, the J end lost 8 bases, and 20 bases lay between the germline ends. Germline V lookup: CDR1 SEHNR, CDR2 FQNEAQ (reference sequence). The CDR3 protein is CASTVSQEGGEAFF. The CDR3 DNA follows: TGTGCCAGCACCGTCTCCCAGGAGGGTGGAGAAGCTTTCTTT.

The chain recombines TRBV27 with TRBJ2-3; TRBD2 is a possible D gene (5 bases). The CDR3 extends over 15 amino acids. Germline-derived CDR1 and CDR2 are MNHEY and SMNVEV (reference sequence). Trimming removed 0 bases at V and 4 bases at J, with 11 bases between. Written as DNA, the CDR3 is TGTGCCAGCAGTTTATCGACGGCTAGCTCAGATACGCAGTATTTT. Its protein is CASSLSTASSDTQYF.

The chain combines TRBV6-5 with TRBJ1-3; 8 bases are shared with TRBD1. V lost 0 bases and J lost 4; bases outside the gene matches: 2. The CDR3 covers 15 residues. Germline V gives CDR1 MNHEY, CDR2 SVGAGI. In nucleotides, the CDR3 is TGTGCCAGCAGTTACTCGGGGGACAGGGGAAACACCATATATTTT. It yields the protein CASSYSGDRGNTIYF.

The chain employs TRBV11-3 and TRBJ2-5; TRBD1 aligns across 8 bases. This CDR3 contains 15 residues. Germline loops: CDR1 SGHNT, CDR2 YENEEA. Trimming at V came to 5 bases and at J to 5 bases, leaving 10 bases not matched to a gene. This chain's CDR3 is CASSTMWRQGETQYF. Here the CDR3 DNA reads TGTGCCAGCAGCACTATGTGGAGACAGGGGGAGACCCAGTACTTC. Looking up the rest from reference TRBV11-3 and TRBJ2-5 gives the full variable domain: EAGVVQSPRYKIIEKKQPVAFWCNPISGHNTLYWYLQNLGQGPELLIRYENEEAVDDSQLPKDRFSAERLKGVDSTLKIQPAELGDSAVYLCASSTMWRQGETQYFGPGTRLLVL.

The rearrangement links TRBV10-3 to TRBJ1-2; D is ambiguous. The germline V gene has CDR1 ENHRY and CDR2 SYGVKD. This CDR3 region has 12 residues. Between the trimmed V and J ends, which lost 3 bases and 5 bases, there was a span of 7 bases. This CDR3 reads CAISEQFYGYTF. CDR3 bases: TGTGCCATCAGTGAACAGTTTTATGGCTACACCTTC.